This T cell receptor beta chain was identified during a study of technical replicates of blood from a few donors. Libraries were prepared by immunoSEQ multiplex PCR; TCRdb keeps only in-frame clonotypes and omits some of them. The repertoire includes about 61,000 clones, almost 97% of them detected once, and 0.19% sits in the top ten. Sequences were obtained from T cells isolated from PBMCs. The clonotype comes from a human donor in good health.

The CDR3 protein is CASSGYRGGGTDTQYF. The DNA for the CDR3 is TGTGCCAGCAGTGGGTACCGCGGGGGGGGCACAGATACGCAGTATTTT. The chain employs TRBV25-1 and TRBJ2-3; 9 positions agree with TRBD2. Germline V gene data show CDR1 as MGHDK and CDR2 as SYGVNS. The CDR3 runs to 16 residues. With 4 bases clipped from V and 1 base from J, the junction kept 6 bases outside the gene matches.